Sequencing of this T cell receptor (beta chain) was carried out in a study of graft-versus-host responses after intestinal transplantation. Study context: Grafts that recipients had were multivisceral, liver-intestinal, or isolated intestinal transplants. Study-level results: GvH clones occurred in recipient marrow; some first appeared in ileum or blood. High graft-versus-host to host-versus-graft T cell clonal ratios marked allografts of patients with graft-donor macrochimerism.

The CDR3 sequence is 13 residues long. Germline V CDR1 and CDR2: LNHNV, YYDKDF (reference sequence). Trimming removed 5 bases at V and 0 bases at J, with 7 bases between. Sequencing used immunoSEQ multiplex PCR; TCRdb keeps in-frame clones, though not all of them. The table has 55,000 to 70,000 clones, under 95% seen once; the top ten hold 2.7%. As concerns this clone: What it binds is not known.

This chain connects TRBV15 to TRBJ1-1, with D uncertain. The source is a human patient who received an intestinal transplant, so some T cells may come from the graft donor. The sample in question was PBMCs, obtained about 120 days after intestinal transplantation. This chain's CDR3 is CATSLPMNTEAFF. DNA of the CDR3: TGTGCCACCAGCCTTCCTATGAACACTGAAGCTTTCTTT.